Below, one TCR beta chain is given with its context. This clone was seen once. Its antigen is not yet known. Base qualities are not provided; no much larger clone lies one nucleotide away. TCR beta CDR3 regions were sequenced from DNA using the immunoSEQ Assay. Concerning the study's data processing: T cell density was computed as TCR beta template counts normalized to usable DNA estimated by amplifying housekeeping genes. The preseqR package was used to estimate richness by extrapolating to 400,000 templates for PBMC samples and to 120,000 templates for tissue samples. Clonality was defined by subtracting Pielou's evenness from one. Tissue-enriched TCRs were identified through differential abundance testing performed on productive amino-acid clonotypes, with a minimum total count of 5 and an alpha of 0.1. The Jaccard Index and the Morisita Overlap Index were used to quantify repertoire overlap between compartments. GLIPH grouped TCR beta CDR3s together with public tetramer-defined viral CDR3s, and a viral motif had to include at least three viral sequences and also show V-gene enrichment. TCRdb mirrors the immuneACCESS table, restricted to in-frame sequences. Some clones are absent from its copies; in checked studies, under half trace to an unresolved V gene, and the reason for the others is unknown. The V and J calls and clone size are taken from that table; D and trimming were inferred from the DNA. The table for this sample lists almost 35,000 clones; 85% to 95% of them were counted only once. Clones ranked in the top ten supply less than 8% of the sample.

At diagnosis, peripheral blood, uninvolved tumor-adjacent lung and tumor were collected and were preserved as a mix of fresh-frozen and FFPE material. For TCR repertoire profiling, the blood samples were analyzed as peripheral blood mononuclear cells. This entry belongs to a study of T cells in localized non-small cell lung cancer (dated by TCRdb to 2019 to 2021). A note on the overall study: Comparing tumors with uninvolved tumor-adjacent lungs, the study looked at the T cell repertoires of about 240 patients with early-stage NSCLC. The cohort consisted of about 240 treatment-naive NSCLC patients whose localized lung tumors had been resected. Of the NSCLC patients, 120 to 150 were male and around 99 were female, and the mean age was about 69 years. Results and caveats for the whole study, not just this receptor: A median of 57 of the top 100 tumor clones were detected in paired uninvolved adjacent lung, and around 30 of these tumor clones were also found among the top 100 clones of the paired uninvolved adjacent lung. Because multi-region tumor sequencing was not done, intratumor heterogeneity could not be ruled out. Because the study design was exploratory, TCR variables were selected using unadjusted p-values without false-discovery rate correction. Uninvolved tumor-adjacent lung showed the highest T cell clonality, higher than tumor, which suggests more focused antigenic responses in the uninvolved tumor-adjacent lung. Longer overall survival was associated with higher T cell density in blood, whereas shorter survival was associated with higher clonality in adjacent lung.

The clonotype was recovered from a female donor of 60 years or more with stage I lung adenocarcinoma. This material consisted of peripheral blood, taken before any cancer treatment.

The CDR3 here reads CASSSGSLYNEQFF. In nucleotides, the sequence is TGTGCCAGCAGCAGCGGGAGCCTCTACAATGAGCAGTTCTTC. The rearranged chain carries TRBV25-1 and TRBJ2-1; TRBD2 aligns with 8 central bases. The CDR1 and CDR2 encoded by the germline V gene are MGHDK and SYGVNS. For this chain, trimming is 6 bases at the V end and 3 bases at the J end, and the number of junction bases without a gene match is 4. Reading from cysteine to phenylalanine, the CDR3 counts 14 amino acids. The kept DNA is CDR3 alone, 42 bases in frame from the first base.